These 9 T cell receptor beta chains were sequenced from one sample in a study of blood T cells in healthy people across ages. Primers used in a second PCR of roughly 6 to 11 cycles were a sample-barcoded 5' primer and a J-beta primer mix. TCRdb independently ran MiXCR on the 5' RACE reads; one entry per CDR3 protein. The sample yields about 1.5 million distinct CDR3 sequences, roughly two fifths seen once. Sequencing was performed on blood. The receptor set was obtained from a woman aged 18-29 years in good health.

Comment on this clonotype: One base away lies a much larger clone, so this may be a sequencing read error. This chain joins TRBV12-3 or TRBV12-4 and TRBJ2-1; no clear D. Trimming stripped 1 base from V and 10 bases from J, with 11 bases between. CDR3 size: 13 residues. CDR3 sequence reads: CASSLDLTYEQFF. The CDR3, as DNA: TGTGCCAGCAGTTTAGACTTAACCTACGAGCAGTTCTTC.

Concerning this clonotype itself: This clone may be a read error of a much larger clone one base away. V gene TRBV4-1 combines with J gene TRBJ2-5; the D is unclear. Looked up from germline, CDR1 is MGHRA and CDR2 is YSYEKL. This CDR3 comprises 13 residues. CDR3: CASSLRQQETPYF. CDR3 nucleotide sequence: TGCGCCAGCAGCCTCCGCCAGCAAGAGACCCCGTACTTC.

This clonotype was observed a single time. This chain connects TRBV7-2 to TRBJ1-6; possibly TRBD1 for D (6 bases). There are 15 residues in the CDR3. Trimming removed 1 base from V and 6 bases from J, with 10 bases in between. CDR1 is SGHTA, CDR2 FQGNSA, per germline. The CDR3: CASSLVGQLNSPLHF. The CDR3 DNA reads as TGTGCCAGCAGCTTAGTTGGACAGCTTAATTCACCCCTCCACTTT.

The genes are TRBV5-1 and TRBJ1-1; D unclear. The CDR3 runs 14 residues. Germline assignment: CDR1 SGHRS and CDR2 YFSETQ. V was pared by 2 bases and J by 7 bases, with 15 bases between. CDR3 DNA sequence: TGCGCCAGCAGCTTTTTCGGGTATGATGGTGAAGCTTTCTTT. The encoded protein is CASSFFGYDGEAFF.

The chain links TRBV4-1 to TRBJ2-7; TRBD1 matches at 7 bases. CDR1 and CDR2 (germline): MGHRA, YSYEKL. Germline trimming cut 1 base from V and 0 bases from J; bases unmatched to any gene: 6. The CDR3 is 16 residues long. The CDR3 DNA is TGCGCCAGCAGCCAAGTAACAGGGGTACCCTCCTACGAGCAGTACTTC. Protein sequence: CASSQVTGVPSYEQYF.

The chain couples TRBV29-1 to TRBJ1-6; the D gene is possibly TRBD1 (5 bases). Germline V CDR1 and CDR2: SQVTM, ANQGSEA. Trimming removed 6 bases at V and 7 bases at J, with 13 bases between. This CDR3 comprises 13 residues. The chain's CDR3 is CSVGQEQNSPLHF. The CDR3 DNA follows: TGCAGCGTCGGACAAGAACAGAATTCACCCCTCCACTTT.

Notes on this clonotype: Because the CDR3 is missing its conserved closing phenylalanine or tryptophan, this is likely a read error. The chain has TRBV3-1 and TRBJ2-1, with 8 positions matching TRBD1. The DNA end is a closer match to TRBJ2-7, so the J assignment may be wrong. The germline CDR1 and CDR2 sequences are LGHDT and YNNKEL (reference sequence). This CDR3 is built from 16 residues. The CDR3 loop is CASSPQGTGEDNEQYS. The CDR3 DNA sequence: TGTGCCAGCAGTCCACAAGGGACAGGAGAAGACAATGAGCAGTACTCC.

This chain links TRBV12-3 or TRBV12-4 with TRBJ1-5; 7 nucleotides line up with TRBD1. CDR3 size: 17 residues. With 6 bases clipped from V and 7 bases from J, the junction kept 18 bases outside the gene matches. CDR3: CASSRSRQGRYKQPQHF. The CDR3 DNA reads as TGTGCCAGCAGCCGTTCGCGACAGGGCCGTTACAAGCAGCCCCAGCATTTT.

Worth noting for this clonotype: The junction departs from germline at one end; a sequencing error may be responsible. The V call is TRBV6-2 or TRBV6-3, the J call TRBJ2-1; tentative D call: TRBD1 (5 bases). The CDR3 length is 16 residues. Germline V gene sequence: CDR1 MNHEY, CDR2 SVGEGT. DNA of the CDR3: TGCGCCAGCAGTTACGAAGGGGCGGTTCCGTACAATGAGCAGTTCTTC. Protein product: CASSYEGAVPYNEQFF.